This T cell receptor beta chain was recovered during a study of T-cell reconstitution after alpha-beta-depleted transplantation in children. TCRbeta library preparation incorporated unique molecular identifiers. Via MiXCR, TCRdb re-called the PCR reads, giving one row per CDR3 protein. The sample has 700,000 to 950,000 distinct CDR3 sequences, about 16% seen once. About this clonotype itself: What it recognizes is unknown.

The length of the CDR3 is 16 residues. The V gene end was trimmed by 0 bases and the J gene end by 12 bases; junction bases not matched to a gene: 13. Germline lookup yields CDR1 MNHEY and CDR2 SVGAGI. Study-wide findings and caveats: At the one-year point after transplant, T-cell counts and TCRbeta diversity were found to come mostly from T cells that had been newly produced.

The source material was PBMCs, mostly from graft donor cells, sampled 360 days after TCRalphabeta/CD19-depleted stem cell transplant. This receptor was taken from a male patient younger than 18 who had a stem cell transplant for acute lymphoblastic leukemia, so the T cells may come from the graft donor. The chain links TRBV6-5 to TRBJ1-2; 10 nucleotides line up with TRBD1. DNA for the CDR3: TGTGCCAGCAGTTACTCGAGATATGGGACAGGGGCGGGAGACACCTTC. Translating gives CASSYSRYGTGAGDTF.